A single sample is the source of the 5 T cell receptor beta chains below, sequenced in a study of blood T cell repertoires in COVID-19. Libraries were prepared by immunoSEQ multiplex PCR; TCRdb keeps only in-frame clonotypes and omits some of them. This sample has more than 150,000 clones, with 70% to 90% found just once. The sequencing input was peripheral blood. Receptors were obtained from a man between 60 and 70 years old with acute or convalescent COVID-19.

The V gene is TRBV19, the J gene TRBJ1-1, with D maybe TRBD1 (5 bases). The CDR3 has 15 amino acids. V was clipped by 4 bases and J by 1 base, with 13 bases between them. In germline, CDR1 is LNHDA, CDR2 SQIVND (reference sequence). The CDR3 spells CASSTSRQRNTEAFF. The CDR3 DNA is TGTGCCAGTAGTACCTCTCGACAGCGGAACACTGAAGCTTTCTTT.

The V call is TRBV9, the J call TRBJ1-5, with 9 nucleotides matching TRBD1. The CDR3 has 14 residues. Germline CDR1 and CDR2: SGDLS and YYNGEE. V was pared by 3 bases and J by 2 bases, with 0 bases of the junction left unmatched. DNA of the CDR3: TGTGCCAGCAGCGGACAGGGGGGCAATCAGCCCCAGCATTTT. Protein: CASSGQGGNQPQHF.

This sequence joins TRBV6-5 and TRBJ1-6, with 8 bases matching TRBD1. V shed 5 bases and J 10 bases; nucleotides not matched to a gene: 10. CDR3 size: 15 residues. From germline, CDR1 is MNHEY and CDR2 SVGAGI. This chain's CDR3 is CASSLSPGGESPLHF. In DNA, the CDR3 is TGTGCCAGCAGTCTCTCCCCAGGGGGCGAATCACCCCTCCACTTT.

This clone appeared once. The V gene is TRBV6-5, the J gene TRBJ1-1; no definite D call. The V end lost 0 bases, the J end lost 10 bases, and 12 bases lay between the germline ends. CDR3 length equals 13 residues. The germline CDR1 and CDR2 sequences are MNHEY and SVGAGI. The chain's CDR3 is CASSYSGNRGAFF. Here the CDR3 DNA reads TGTGCCAGCAGTTACTCGGGTAATCGGGGAGCTTTCTTT.

This chain links TRBV4-1 with TRBJ2-2; D not resolved. Germline CDR1 MGHRA, CDR2 YSYEKL. Trimming pared 6 bases from V and 6 bases from J, leaving 14 bases between. The CDR3 spans 14 residues. The CDR3 nucleotides are TGCGCCAGCAGTCACCCTCCAGTGTCCGGGGAGCTGTTTTTT. Its protein product is CASSHPPVSGELFF.